The present entry profiles one T cell receptor (beta chain) with its context. This entry belongs to a study of blood T cell repertoires in COVID-19. J was trimmed by 5 bases and V by 6 bases; bases with no gene match: 7. Germline V lookup: CDR1 SQVTM, CDR2 ANQGSEA. This CDR3 has 13 amino acids. Only in-frame clones appear in the TCRdb table, and some are missing; sequencing was by immunoSEQ multiplex PCR. The table lists about 310,000 clones, around 84% of them singletons. The receptor's source is a man aged 65-85 years with acute or convalescent COVID-19. The chain couples TRBV29-1 to TRBJ1-2, with TRBD1 matching 9 bases. The specimen was peripheral blood. CDR3 sequence reads: CSVQPGQGYGYTF. CDR3 bases: TGCAGCGTGCAACCGGGACAGGGATATGGCTACACCTTC. Variable domain in full (rest from reference TRBV29-1 and TRBJ1-2): SAVISQKPSRDICQRGTSLTIQCQVDSQVTMMFWYRQQPGQSLTLIATANQGSEATYESGFVIDKFPISRPNLTFSTLTVSNMSPEDSSIYLCSVQPGQGYGYTFGSGTRLTVV.